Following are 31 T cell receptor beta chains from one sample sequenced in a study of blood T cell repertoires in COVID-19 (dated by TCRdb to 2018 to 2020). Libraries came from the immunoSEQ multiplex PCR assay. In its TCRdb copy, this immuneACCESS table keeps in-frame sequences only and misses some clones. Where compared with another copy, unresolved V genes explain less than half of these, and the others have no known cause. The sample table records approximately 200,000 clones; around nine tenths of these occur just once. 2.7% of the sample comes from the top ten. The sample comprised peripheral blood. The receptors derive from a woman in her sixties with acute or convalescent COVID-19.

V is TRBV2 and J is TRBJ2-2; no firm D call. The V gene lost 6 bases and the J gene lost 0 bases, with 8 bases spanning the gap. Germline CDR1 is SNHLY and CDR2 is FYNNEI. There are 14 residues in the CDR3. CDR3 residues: CASRAFPNTGELFF. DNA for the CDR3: TGTGCCAGCAGGGCTTTTCCGAACACCGGGGAGCTGTTTTTT.

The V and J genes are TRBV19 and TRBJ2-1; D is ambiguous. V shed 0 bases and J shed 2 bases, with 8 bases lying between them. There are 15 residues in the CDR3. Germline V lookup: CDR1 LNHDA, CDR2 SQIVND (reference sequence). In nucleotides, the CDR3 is TGTGCCAGTAGTATAGACCGGGTCACCTACAATGAGCAGTTCTTC. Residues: CASSIDRVTYNEQFF.

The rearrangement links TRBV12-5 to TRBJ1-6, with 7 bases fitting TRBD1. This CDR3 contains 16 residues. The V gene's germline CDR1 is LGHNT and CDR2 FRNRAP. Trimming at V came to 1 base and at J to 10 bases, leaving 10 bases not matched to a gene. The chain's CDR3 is CASGLATGQAHSPLHF. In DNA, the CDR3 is TGTGCTAGTGGTTTGGCCACTGGACAGGCACACTCACCCCTCCACTTT.

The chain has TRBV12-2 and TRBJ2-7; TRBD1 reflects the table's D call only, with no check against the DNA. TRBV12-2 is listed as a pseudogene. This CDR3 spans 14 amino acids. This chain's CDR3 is CASRLYRSSYEQYF. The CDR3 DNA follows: TGTGCAAGTCGCTTATACAGGTCCTCCTACGAGCAGTACTTC.

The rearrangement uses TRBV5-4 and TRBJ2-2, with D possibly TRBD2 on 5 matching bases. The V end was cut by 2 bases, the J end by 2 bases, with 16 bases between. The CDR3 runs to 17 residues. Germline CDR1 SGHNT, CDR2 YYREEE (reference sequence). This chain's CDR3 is CASSFVWTPNNTGELFF. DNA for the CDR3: TGTGCCAGCAGCTTCGTGTGGACTCCCAATAACACCGGGGAGCTGTTTTTT.

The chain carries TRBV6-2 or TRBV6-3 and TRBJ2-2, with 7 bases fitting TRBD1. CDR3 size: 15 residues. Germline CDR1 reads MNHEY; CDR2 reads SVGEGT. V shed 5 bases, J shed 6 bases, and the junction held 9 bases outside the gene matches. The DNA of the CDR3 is TGTGCCAGCAGTGACGACAGGGCTGGGGCCGGGGAGCTGTTTTTT. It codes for CASSDDRAGAGELFF.

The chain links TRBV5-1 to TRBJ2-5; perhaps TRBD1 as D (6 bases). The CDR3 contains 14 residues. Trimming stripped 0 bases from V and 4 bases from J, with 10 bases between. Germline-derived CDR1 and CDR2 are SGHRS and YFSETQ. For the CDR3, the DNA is TGCGCCAGCAGCTTGGAGACAGGAGGAGAGACCCAGTACTTC. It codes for CASSLETGGETQYF.

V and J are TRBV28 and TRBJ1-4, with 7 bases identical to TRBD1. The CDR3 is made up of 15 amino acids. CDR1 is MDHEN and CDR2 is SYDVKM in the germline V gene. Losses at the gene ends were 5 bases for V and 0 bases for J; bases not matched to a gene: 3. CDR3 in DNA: TGTGCCAGCAGTCCGACAGGGACAACTAATGAAAAACTGTTTTTT. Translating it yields CASSPTGTTNEKLFF.

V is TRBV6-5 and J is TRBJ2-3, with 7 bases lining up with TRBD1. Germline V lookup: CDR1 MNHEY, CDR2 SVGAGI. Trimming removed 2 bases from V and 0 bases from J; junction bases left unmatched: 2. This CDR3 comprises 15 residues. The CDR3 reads CASSYKGASTDTQYF. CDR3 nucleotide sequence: TGTGCCAGCAGTTACAAGGGGGCTAGCACAGATACGCAGTATTTT.

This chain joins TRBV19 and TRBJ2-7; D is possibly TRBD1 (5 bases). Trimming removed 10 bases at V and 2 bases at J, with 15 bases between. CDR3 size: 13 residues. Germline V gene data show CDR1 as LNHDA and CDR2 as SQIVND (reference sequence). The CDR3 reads CATLSRAPYEQYF. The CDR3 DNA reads TGTGCCACCCTCTCCAGGGCTCCCTACGAGCAGTACTTC.

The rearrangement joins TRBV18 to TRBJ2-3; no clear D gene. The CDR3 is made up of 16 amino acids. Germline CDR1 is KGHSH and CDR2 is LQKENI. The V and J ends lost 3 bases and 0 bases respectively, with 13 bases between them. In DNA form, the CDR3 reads TGTGCCAGCTCACCTTCCGACTCTACTAGCACAGATACGCAGTATTTT. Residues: CASSPSDSTSTDTQYF.

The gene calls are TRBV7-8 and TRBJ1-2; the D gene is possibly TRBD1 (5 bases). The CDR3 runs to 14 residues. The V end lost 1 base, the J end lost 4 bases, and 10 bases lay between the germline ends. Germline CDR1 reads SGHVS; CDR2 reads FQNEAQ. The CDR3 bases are TGTGCCAGCAGCTTAGAACAGGAGCTCTATGGCTACACCTTC. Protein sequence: CASSLEQELYGYTF.

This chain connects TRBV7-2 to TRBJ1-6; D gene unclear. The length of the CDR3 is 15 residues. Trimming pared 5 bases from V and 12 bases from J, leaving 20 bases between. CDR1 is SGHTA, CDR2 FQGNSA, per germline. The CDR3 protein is CASSPVSGRDRPLHF. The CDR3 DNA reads TGTGCCAGCAGCCCGGTCTCGGGGAGGGATAGACCCCTCCACTTT.

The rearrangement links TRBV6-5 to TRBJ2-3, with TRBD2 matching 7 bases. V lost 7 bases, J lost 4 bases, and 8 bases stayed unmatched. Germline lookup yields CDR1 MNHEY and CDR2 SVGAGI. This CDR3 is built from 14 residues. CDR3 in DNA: TGTGCCAGCAATCGAGGCGGGAGCTCAGATACGCAGTATTTT. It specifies CASNRGGSSDTQYF.

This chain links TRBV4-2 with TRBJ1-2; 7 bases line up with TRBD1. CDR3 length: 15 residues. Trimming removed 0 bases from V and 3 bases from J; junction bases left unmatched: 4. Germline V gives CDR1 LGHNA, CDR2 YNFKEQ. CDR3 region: CASSQEGRGDYGYTF. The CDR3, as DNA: TGTGCCAGCAGCCAAGAGGGCAGGGGGGACTATGGCTACACCTTC.

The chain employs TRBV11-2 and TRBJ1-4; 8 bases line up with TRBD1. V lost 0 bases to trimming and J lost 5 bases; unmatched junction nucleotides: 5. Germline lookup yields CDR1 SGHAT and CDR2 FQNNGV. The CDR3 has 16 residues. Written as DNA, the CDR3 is TGTGCCAGCAGCTTAGATGAACAGGGGGGAAATGAAAAACTGTTTTTT. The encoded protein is CASSLDEQGGNEKLFF.

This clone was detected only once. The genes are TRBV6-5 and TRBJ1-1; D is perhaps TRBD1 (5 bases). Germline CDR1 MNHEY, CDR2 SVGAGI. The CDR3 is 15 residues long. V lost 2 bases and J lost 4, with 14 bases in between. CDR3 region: CASSYRPGRGTEAFF. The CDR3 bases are TGTGCCAGCAGTTACCGGCCCGGGAGGGGCACTGAAGCTTTCTTT.

CDR3 sequence reads: CASRDRGADTQYF. CDR3 coding DNA: TGTGCCAGCAGAGACAGGGGGGCGGATACGCAGTATTTT. The chain couples TRBV6-5 to TRBJ2-3; the match to TRBD1 covers 9 bases. V lost 6 bases, J lost 6 bases, and 4 bases stayed unmatched. The V gene's germline CDR1 is MNHEY and CDR2 SVGAGI. The CDR3 length is 13 residues.

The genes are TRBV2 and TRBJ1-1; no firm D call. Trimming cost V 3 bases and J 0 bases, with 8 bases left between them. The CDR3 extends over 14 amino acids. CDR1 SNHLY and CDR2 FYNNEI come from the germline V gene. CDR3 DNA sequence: TGTGCCAGCAGTGAGGGCCACTTGAACACTGAAGCTTTCTTT. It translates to CASSEGHLNTEAFF.

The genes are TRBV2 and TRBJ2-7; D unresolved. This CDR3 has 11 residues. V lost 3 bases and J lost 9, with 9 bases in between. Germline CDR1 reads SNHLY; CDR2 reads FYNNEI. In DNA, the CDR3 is TGTGCCAGCAGTGATCCCCAGGTGCAGTACTTC. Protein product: CASSDPQVQYF.

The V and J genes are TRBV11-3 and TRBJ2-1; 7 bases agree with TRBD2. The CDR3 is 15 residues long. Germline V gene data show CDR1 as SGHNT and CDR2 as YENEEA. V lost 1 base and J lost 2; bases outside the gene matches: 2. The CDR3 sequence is CASSLARGAYNEQFF. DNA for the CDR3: TGTGCCAGCAGCTTAGCCCGGGGGGCCTACAATGAGCAGTTCTTC. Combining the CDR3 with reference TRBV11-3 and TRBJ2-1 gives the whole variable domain EAGVVQSPRYKIIEKKQPVAFWCNPISGHNTLYWYLQNLGQGPELLIRYENEEAVDDSQLPKDRFSAERLKGVDSTLKIQPAELGDSAVYLCASSLARGAYNEQFFGPGTRLTVL.

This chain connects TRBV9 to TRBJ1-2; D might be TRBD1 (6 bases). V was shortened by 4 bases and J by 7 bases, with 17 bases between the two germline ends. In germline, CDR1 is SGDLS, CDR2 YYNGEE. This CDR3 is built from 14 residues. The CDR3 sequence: CASSPRGGQGGYTF. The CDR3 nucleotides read TGTGCCAGCAGCCCCCGTGGGGGCCAGGGTGGCTACACCTTC. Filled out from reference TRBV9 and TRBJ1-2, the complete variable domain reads DSGVTQTPKHLITATGQRVTLRCSPRSGDLSVYWYQQSLDQGLQFLIQYYNGEERAKGNILERFSAQQFPDLHSELNLSSLELGDSALYFCASSPRGGQGGYTFGSGTRLTVV.

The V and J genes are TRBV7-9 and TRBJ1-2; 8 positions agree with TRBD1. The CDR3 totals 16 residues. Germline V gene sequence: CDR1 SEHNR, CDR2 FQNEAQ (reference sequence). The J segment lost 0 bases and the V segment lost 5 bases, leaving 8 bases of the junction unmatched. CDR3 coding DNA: TGTGCCAGCAGCGCATCAGGGGGCCCCTCTAACTATGGCTACACCTTC. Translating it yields CASSASGGPSNYGYTF.

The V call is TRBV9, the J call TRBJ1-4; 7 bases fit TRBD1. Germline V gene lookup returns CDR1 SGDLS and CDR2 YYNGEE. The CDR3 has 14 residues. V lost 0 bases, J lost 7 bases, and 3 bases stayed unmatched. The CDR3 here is CASSVVAGGEKLFF. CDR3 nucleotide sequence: TGTGCCAGCAGCGTAGTGGCAGGGGGTGAAAAACTGTTTTTT.

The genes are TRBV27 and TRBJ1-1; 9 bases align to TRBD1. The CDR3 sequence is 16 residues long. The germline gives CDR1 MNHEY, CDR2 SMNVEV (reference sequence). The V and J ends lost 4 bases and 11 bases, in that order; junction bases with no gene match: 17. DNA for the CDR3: TGTGCCAGCAGTTCCAACACACCGGGACAGGGTTATGTGGCTTTCTTT. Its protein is CASSSNTPGQGYVAFF.

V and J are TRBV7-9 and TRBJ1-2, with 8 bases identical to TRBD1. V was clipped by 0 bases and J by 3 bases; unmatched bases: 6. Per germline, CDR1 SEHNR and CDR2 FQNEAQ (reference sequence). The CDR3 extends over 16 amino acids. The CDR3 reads CASSLAGTGPDYGYTF. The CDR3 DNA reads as TGTGCCAGCAGCTTAGCGGGGACAGGACCCGACTATGGCTACACCTTC.

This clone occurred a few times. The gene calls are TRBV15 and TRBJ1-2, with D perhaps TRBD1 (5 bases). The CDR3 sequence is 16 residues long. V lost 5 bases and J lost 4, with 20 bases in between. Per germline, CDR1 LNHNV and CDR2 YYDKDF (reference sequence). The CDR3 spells CATSPGQGQGSYGYTF. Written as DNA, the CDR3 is TGTGCCACCAGCCCCGGTCAAGGGCAGGGCTCCTATGGCTACACCTTC.

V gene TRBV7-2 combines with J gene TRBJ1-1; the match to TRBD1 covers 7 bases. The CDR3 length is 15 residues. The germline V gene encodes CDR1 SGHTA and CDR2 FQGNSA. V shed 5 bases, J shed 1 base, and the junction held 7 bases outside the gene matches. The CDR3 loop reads CASSGHRGGNTEAFF. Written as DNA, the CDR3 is TGTGCCAGCAGCGGACACAGGGGCGGGAACACTGAAGCTTTCTTT.

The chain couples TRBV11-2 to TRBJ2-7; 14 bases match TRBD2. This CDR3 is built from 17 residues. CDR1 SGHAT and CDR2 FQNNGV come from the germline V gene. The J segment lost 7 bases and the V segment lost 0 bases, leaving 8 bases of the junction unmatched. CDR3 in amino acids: CASSLDLGTSGSREQYF. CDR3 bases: TGTGCCAGCAGCTTAGATCTGGGGACTAGCGGGAGTCGAGAGCAGTACTTC.

CDR3 nucleotides: TGTGCCAGCAGCTTGGAAAATACAGGGGTGGGCAATCAGCCCCAGCATTTT. Residues: CASSLENTGVGNQPQHF. The gene calls are TRBV5-8 and TRBJ1-5; 7 bases are shared with TRBD1. V shed 0 bases, J shed 2 bases, and the junction held 8 bases outside the gene matches. Germline-derived CDR1 and CDR2 are SGHTS and YDEGEE. CDR3 length: 17 amino acids.

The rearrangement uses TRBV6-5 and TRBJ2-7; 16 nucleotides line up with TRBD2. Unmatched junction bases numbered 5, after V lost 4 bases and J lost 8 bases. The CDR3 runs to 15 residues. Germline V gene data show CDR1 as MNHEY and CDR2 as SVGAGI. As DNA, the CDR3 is TGTGCCAGCAGTTGGGGACTAGCGGGAGGGGGTAAGCAGTACTTC. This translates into CASSWGLAGGGKQYF.